The 15 T cell receptor beta chains below come from one sample, sequenced in a study of graft-versus-host responses after intestinal transplantation. Some clones are missing from TCRdb's copy, which holds only in-frame ones; the method was immunoSEQ multiplex PCR. The data hold more than 65,000 clones, with around 90% observed a single time. The antigens for these receptors are not known. The source was unstimulated CD8+ T cells sorted from spleen or lymph node cells, collected before intestinal transplant. These receptors came from a human donor who received an intestinal transplant.

The rearrangement uses TRBV5-3 and TRBJ1-1; 7 bases are a match to TRBD1. TRBV5-3 is annotated as an ORF whose role is uncertain. J gave up 3 bases and V 4 bases, and 6 bases lay outside the gene matches. The CDR3 totals 14 residues. The CDR3 is CARSRGQADTEAFF. CDR3 nucleotides: TGTGCCAGAAGCCGCGGACAGGCGGACACTGAAGCTTTCTTT.

The CDR3 DNA reads TGCGCCAGCAGCCCCCAAGGACTACCCAGCTCCTACAATGAGCAGTTCTTC. Translated, it gives CASSPQGLPSSYNEQFF. The gene calls are TRBV4-1 and TRBJ2-1, with D perhaps matching TRBD2 (6 bases). Trimming took 4 bases from V and 0 from J, leaving 16 bases between them. Germline CDR1 reads MGHRA; CDR2 reads YSYEKL. The CDR3 covers 17 residues.

The V call is TRBV7-9, the J call TRBJ2-1, with D maybe TRBD2 (6 bases). The V and J ends lost 1 base and 5 bases respectively, with 18 bases between them. The CDR3 covers 17 residues. From germline, CDR1 is SEHNR and CDR2 FQNEAQ (reference sequence). The CDR3 loop reads CASSLDVGPRGHNEQFF. CDR3 sequence (DNA): TGTGCCAGCAGCTTAGATGTGGGGCCGCGGGGCCACAATGAGCAGTTCTTC.

This chain connects TRBV18 to TRBJ2-5, with D perhaps TRBD2 (6 bases). Germline V lookup: CDR1 KGHSH, CDR2 LQKENI. V was trimmed by 3 bases and J by 3 bases, leaving 14 bases between them. The CDR3 sequence is 15 residues long. The CDR3: CASSPPDGREETQYF. The CDR3 region has the DNA TGTGCCAGCTCACCCCCAGACGGGAGAGAAGAGACCCAGTACTTC.

The chain links TRBV13 to TRBJ1-3; D remains unclear. V was clipped by 0 bases and J by 2 bases, with 8 bases between them. Germline CDR1 is PRHDT and CDR2 is FYEKMQ (reference sequence). This CDR3 region has 15 residues. CDR3 sequence: CASSLGRGAGNTIYF. The CDR3 bases are TGTGCCAGCAGCTTAGGGCGTGGAGCTGGAAACACCATATATTTT.

The rearrangement links TRBV5-5 to TRBJ1-2; no definite D call. Germline V gene data show CDR1 as SGHKS and CDR2 as YYEKEE (reference sequence). The CDR3 consists of 14 residues. Trimming pared 4 bases from V and 5 bases from J, leaving 15 bases between. The CDR3 DNA sequence: TGTGCCAGCAGCGAAGCGCTCTCATGGTATGGCTACACCTTC. The encoded protein is CASSEALSWYGYTF.

The CDR3 DNA sequence: TGTGCCAGCAGCGGGACTAGCGGCGGGACCCAGTACTTC. It codes for CASSGTSGGTQYF. The chain couples TRBV9 to TRBJ2-5, with 10 positions matching TRBD2. The germline gives CDR1 SGDLS, CDR2 YYNGEE. Losses at the gene ends were 3 bases for V and 7 bases for J; bases not matched to a gene: 3. This CDR3 is built from 13 residues. Filled out from reference TRBV9 and TRBJ2-5, the complete variable domain reads DSGVTQTPKHLITATGQRVTLRCSPRSGDLSVYWYQQSLDQGLQFLIQYYNGEERAKGNILERFSAQQFPDLHSELNLSSLELGDSALYFCASSGTSGGTQYFGPGTRLLVL.

The chain combines TRBV21-1 with TRBJ1-1; TRBD1 reflects the table's D call only, with no check against the DNA. TRBV21-1 is assigned pseudogene status. This CDR3 has 15 residues. The CDR3 bases are TGTGCCAGCAGCAAGCAGGGGGCCGGACGCACTGAAGCTTTCTTT. Its protein is CASSKQGAGRTEAFF.

Only one count was recorded for this clone. This rearrangement joins TRBV7-9 to TRBJ2-7, with D possibly matching TRBD2 (7 bases). V was pared by 3 bases and J by 4 bases, with 13 bases between. This CDR3 is built from 14 residues. Germline values: CDR1 SEHNR, CDR2 FQNEAQ (reference sequence). CDR3 DNA: TGTGCCAGCAGCTTTGCGGGGGCAAATTACGAGCAGTACTTC. Amino acid sequence: CASSFAGANYEQYF. The full variable domain, rest sourced from reference TRBV7-9 and TRBJ2-7, is DTGVSQNPRHKITKRGQNVTFRCDPISEHNRLYWYRQTLGQGPEFLTYFQNEAQLEKSRLLSDRFSAERPKGSFSTLEIQRTEQGDSAMYLCASSFAGANYEQYFGPGTRLTVT.

This chain connects TRBV19 to TRBJ1-5; possible D gene TRBD1, 5 bases. Trimming removed 5 bases at V and 9 bases at J, with 14 bases between. The CDR3 consists of 13 residues. Germline CDR1 LNHDA, CDR2 SQIVND (reference sequence). DNA for the CDR3: TGTGCCAGTAGTCCTTGGGGGGTTATGCCCCAGCATTTT. It encodes CASSPWGVMPQHF.

This clone is a singleton in its sample. The J gene is TRBJ2-3, the V gene TRBV6-6; 12 bases fit TRBD2. The junction had 4 bases not matched to a gene; V was cut back by 6 bases and J by 3 bases. This CDR3 spans 15 amino acids. Per germline, CDR1 MNHNY and CDR2 SVGAGI (reference sequence). CDR3 DNA: TGTGCCAGCAGAGCGACTAGCGGGGGAACAGATACGCAGTATTTT. Translation gives CASRATSGGTDTQYF.

The V and J genes are TRBV7-2 and TRBJ2-7; a possible D gene is TRBD1 (5 bases). Germline V lookup: CDR1 SGHTA, CDR2 FQGNSA. V was clipped by 4 bases and J by 1 base, with 8 bases between them. This CDR3 contains 13 residues. This CDR3 reads CASSWGSSYEQYF. DNA for the CDR3: TGTGCCAGCAGCTGGGGCTCGTCCTACGAGCAGTACTTC.

CDR3: CASSQKERAGETQYF. CDR3 coding DNA: TGCGCCAGCAGCCAAAAGGAGCGGGCGGGGGAGACCCAGTACTTC. This sequence joins TRBV4-1 and TRBJ2-5; D possibly corresponds to TRBD2 (6 bases). There are 15 residues in the CDR3. Germline V lookup: CDR1 MGHRA, CDR2 YSYEKL. V lost 2 bases to trimming and J lost 5 bases, with 15 bases between them.

V is TRBV7-3 and J is TRBJ1-5; D is possibly TRBD1 (5 bases). The CDR3 is 14 residues long. Germline loops: CDR1 SGHTA, CDR2 FQGTGA. V was shortened by 2 bases and J by 6 bases, with 11 bases between the two germline ends. This chain's CDR3 is CASSLSGALQPQHF. DNA of the CDR3: TGTGCCAGCAGCTTATCTGGGGCCCTTCAGCCCCAGCATTTT.

The chain combines TRBV7-9 with TRBJ1-6, with D possibly matching TRBD1 (5 bases). This CDR3 comprises 15 residues. Germline CDR1 and CDR2: SEHNR and FQNEAQ (reference sequence). V shed 1 base and J shed 6 bases, with 10 bases lying between them. CDR3 sequence reads: CASSLVGQINSPLHF. DNA of the CDR3: TGTGCCAGCAGCTTAGTCGGACAAATTAATTCACCCCTCCACTTT.